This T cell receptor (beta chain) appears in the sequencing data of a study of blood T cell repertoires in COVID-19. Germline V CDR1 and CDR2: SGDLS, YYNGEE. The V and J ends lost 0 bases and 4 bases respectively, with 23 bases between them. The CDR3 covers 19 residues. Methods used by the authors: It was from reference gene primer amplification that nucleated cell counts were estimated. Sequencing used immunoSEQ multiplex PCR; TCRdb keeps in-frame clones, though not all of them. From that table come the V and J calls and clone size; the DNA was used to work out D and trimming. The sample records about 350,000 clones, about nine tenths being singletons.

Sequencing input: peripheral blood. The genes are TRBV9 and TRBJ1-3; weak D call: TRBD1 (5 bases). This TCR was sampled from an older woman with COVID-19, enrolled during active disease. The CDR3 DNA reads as TGTGCCAGCAGCGTAGCCCTTCTGGACACCCACAATAGAGGAAACACCATATATTTT. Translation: CASSVALLDTHNRGNTIYF.